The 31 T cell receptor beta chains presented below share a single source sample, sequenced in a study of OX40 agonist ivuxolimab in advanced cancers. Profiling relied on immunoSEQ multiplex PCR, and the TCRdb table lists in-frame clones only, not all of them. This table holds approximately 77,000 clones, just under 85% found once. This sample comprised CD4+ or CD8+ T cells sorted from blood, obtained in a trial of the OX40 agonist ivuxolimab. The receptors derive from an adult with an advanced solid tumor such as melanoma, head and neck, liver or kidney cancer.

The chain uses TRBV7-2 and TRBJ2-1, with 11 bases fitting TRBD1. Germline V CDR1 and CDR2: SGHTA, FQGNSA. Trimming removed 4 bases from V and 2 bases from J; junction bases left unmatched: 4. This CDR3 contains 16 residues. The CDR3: CASSSRTGGAYNEQFF. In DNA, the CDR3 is TGTGCCAGCAGCTCCCGGACAGGGGGCGCCTACAATGAGCAGTTCTTC.

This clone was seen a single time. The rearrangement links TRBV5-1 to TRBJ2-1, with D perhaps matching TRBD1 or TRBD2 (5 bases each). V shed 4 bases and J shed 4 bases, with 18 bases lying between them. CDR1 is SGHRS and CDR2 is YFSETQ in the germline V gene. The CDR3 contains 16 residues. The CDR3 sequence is CASSRMGEPRYNEQFF. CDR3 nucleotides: TGCGCCAGCAGCCGTATGGGGGAACCGAGATACAATGAGCAGTTCTTC.

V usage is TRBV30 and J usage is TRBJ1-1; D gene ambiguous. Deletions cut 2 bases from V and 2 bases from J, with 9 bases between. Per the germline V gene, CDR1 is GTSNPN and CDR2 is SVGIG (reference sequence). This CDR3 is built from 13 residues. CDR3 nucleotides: TGTGCCTGGAGTTATTCCGCCAACACTGAAGCTTTCTTT. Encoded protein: CAWSYSANTEAFF.

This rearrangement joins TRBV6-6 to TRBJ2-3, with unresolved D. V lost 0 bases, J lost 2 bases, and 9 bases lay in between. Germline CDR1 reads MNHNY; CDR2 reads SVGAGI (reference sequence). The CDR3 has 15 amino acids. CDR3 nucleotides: TGTGCCAGCAGTTACTCACGCCCCCCCACAGATACGCAGTATTTT. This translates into CASSYSRPPTDTQYF.

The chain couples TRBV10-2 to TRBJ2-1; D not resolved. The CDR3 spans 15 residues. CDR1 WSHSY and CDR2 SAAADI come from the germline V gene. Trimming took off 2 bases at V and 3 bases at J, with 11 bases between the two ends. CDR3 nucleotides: TGCGCCAGCAGTGAGGTCCGTTGGAGCTACAATGAGCAGTTCTTC. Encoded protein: CASSEVRWSYNEQFF.

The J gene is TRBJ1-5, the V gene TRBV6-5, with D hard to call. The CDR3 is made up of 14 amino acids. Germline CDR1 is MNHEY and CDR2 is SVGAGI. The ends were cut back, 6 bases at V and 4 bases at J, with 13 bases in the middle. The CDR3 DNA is TGTGCCAGCAGCCGGACGCCGGTTAATCAGCCCCAGCATTTT. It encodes CASSRTPVNQPQHF.

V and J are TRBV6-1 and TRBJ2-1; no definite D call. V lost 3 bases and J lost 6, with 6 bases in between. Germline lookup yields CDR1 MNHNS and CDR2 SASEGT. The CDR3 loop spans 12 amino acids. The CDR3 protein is CASSDIPNEQFF. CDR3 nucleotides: TGTGCCAGCAGTGATATCCCCAATGAGCAGTTCTTC.

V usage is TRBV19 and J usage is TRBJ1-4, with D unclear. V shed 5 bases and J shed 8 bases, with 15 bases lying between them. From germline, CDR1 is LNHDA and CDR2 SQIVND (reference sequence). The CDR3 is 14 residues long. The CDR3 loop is CASSFDRASEKLFF. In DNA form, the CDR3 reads TGTGCCAGTAGTTTCGACCGGGCTAGCGAAAAACTGTTTTTT.

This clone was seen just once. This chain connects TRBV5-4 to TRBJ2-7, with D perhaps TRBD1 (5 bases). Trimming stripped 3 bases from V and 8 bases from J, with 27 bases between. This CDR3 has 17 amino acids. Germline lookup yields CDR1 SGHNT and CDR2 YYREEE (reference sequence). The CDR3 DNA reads TGTGCCAGCAGCTCCGCGAAGGGTGATACCCCTTCAGGGAAGCAGTACTTC. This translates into CASSSAKGDTPSGKQYF.

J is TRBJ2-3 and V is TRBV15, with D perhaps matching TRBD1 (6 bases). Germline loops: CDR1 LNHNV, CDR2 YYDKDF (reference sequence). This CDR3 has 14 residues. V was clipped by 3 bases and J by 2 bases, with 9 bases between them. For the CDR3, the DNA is TGTGCCACCAGCAGGACAGGATACACAGATACGCAGTATTTT. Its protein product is CATSRTGYTDTQYF.

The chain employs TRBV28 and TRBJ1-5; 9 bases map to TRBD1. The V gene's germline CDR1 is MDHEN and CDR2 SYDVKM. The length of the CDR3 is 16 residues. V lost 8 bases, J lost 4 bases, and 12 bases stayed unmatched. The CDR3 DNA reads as TGTGCCAGCTGTCCGGACAGGGGTTTTCGTAATCAGCCCCAGCATTTT. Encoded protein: CASCPDRGFRNQPQHF.

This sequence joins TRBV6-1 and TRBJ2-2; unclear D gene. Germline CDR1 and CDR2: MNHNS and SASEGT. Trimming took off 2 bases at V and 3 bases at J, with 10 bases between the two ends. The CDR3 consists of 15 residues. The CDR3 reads CASSESPQDTGELFF. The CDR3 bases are TGTGCCAGCAGTGAATCCCCCCAGGACACCGGGGAGCTGTTTTTT.

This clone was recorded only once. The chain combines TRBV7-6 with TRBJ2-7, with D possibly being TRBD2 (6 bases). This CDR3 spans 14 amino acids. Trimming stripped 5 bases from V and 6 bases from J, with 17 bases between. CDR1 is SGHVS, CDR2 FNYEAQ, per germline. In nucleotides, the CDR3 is TGTGCCAGCAGCGCCAGAGAGCGGGCGGGCGAGCAGTACTTC. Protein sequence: CASSARERAGEQYF.

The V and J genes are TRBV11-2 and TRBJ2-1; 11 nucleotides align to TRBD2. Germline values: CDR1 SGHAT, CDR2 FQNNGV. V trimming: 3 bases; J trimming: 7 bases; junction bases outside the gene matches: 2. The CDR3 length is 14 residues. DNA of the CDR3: TGTGCCAGCAGCTTTACTAGCGGGAGAAATGAGCAGTTCTTC. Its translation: CASSFTSGRNEQFF.

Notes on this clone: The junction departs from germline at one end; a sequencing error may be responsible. The CDR3 loop is CASILRIGSEAFF. The CDR3 coding sequence is TGTGCCAGCATTTTACGGATTGGGAGTGAAGCTTTCTTT. The rearrangement joins TRBV27 to TRBJ1-1; D is unresolved. The CDR3 has 13 residues. Germline values: CDR1 MNHEY, CDR2 SMNVEV (reference sequence).

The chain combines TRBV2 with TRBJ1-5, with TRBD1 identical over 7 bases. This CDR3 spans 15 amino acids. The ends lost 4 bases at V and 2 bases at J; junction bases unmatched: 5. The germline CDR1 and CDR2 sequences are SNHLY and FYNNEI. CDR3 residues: CASSGQGGRNQPQHF. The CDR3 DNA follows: TGTGCCAGCAGTGGACAGGGAGGACGCAATCAGCCCCAGCATTTT.

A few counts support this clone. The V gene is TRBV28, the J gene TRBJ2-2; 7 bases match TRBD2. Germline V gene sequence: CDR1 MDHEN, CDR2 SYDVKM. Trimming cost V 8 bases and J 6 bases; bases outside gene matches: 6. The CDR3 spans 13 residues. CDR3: CASRRGGAGELFF. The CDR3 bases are TGTGCCAGCCGTCGGGGAGGGGCCGGGGAGCTGTTTTTT.

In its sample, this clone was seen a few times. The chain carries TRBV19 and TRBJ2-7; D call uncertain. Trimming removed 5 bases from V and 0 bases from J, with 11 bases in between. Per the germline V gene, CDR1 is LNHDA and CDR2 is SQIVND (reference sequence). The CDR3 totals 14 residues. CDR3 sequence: CASSLNPYSYEQYF. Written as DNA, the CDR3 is TGTGCCAGTAGTCTTAATCCTTACTCCTACGAGCAGTACTTC.

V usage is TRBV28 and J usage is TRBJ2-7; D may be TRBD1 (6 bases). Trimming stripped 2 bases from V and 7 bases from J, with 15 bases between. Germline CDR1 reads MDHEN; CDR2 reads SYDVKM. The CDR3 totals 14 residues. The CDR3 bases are TGTGCCAGCAGTTTAGGGGACATCTCCAGGGAGCAGTACTTC. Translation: CASSLGDISREQYF.

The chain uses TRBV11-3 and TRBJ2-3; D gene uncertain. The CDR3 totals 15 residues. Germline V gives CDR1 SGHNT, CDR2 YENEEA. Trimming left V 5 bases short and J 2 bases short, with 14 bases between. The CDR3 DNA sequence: TGTGCCAGCAGCCCCCGAGGCGGATACACAGATACGCAGTATTTT. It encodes CASSPRGGYTDTQYF. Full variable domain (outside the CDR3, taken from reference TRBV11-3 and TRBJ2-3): EAGVVQSPRYKIIEKKQPVAFWCNPISGHNTLYWYLQNLGQGPELLIRYENEEAVDDSQLPKDRFSAERLKGVDSTLKIQPAELGDSAVYLCASSPRGGYTDTQYFGPGTRLTVL.

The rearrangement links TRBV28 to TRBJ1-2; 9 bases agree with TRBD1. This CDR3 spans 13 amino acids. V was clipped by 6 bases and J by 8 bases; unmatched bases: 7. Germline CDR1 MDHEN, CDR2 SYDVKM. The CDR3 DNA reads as TGTGCCAGCAGAATACAGGGGGCGGGAGGCTACACCTTC. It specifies CASRIQGAGGYTF.

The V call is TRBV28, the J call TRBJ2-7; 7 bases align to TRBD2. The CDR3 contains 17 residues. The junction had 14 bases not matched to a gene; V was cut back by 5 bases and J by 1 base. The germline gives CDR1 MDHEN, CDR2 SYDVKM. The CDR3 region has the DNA TGTGCCAGCAGTGCACCCCCGGGGGGAGGATGGTCCTACGAGCAGTACTTC. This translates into CASSAPPGGGWSYEQYF.

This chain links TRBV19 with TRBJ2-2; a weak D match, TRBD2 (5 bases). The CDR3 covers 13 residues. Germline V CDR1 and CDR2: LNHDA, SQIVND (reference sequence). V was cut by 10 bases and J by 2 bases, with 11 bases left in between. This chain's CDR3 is CATRTGNTGELFF. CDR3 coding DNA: TGTGCCACCCGGACTGGAAACACCGGGGAGCTGTTTTTT.

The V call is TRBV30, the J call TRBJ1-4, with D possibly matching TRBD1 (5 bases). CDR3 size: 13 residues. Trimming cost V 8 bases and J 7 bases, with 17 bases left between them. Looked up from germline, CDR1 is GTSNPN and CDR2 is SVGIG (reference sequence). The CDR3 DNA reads TGTGCCCGGGGGGGTGGGACTGCTGAAAAACTGTTTTTT. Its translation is CARGGGTAEKLFF.

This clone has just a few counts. CDR3 sequence: CAWISGQVVEAFF. CDR3 sequence (DNA): TGTGCCTGGATATCGGGACAGGTAGTTGAAGCTTTCTTT. V and J are TRBV30 and TRBJ1-1; TRBD1 matches 8 bases. CDR1 GTSNPN and CDR2 SVGIG come from the germline V gene (reference sequence). This CDR3 contains 13 residues. The ends lost 4 bases at V and 7 bases at J; junction bases unmatched: 8.

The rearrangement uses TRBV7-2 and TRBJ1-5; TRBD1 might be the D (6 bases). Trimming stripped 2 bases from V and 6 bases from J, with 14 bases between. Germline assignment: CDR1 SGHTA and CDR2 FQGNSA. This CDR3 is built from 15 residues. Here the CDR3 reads CASSLITGAGQPQHF. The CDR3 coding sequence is TGTGCCAGCAGCTTAATTACGGGGGCGGGTCAGCCCCAGCATTTT.

CDR3 nucleotides: TGCGCCAGCAGCCCCACGGGGAATCAGCCCCAGCATTTT. Translation: CASSPTGNQPQHF. The V gene is TRBV5-1, the J gene TRBJ1-5; D unresolved. The germline gives CDR1 SGHRS, CDR2 YFSETQ. V lost 4 bases, J lost 4 bases, and 9 bases lay in between. The CDR3 has 13 residues.

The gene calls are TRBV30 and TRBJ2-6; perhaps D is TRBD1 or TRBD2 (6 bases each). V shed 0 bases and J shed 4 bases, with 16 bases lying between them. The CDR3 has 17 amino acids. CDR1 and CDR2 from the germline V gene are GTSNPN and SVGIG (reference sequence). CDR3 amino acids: CAWSVRLGGTGANVLTF. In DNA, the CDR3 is TGTGCCTGGAGTGTACGTTTAGGGGGGACGGGGGCCAACGTCCTGACTTTC.

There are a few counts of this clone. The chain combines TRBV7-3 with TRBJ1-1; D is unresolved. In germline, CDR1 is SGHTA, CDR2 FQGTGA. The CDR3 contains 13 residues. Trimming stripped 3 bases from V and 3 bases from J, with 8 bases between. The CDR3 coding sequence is TGTGCCAGCAGCTTCGACGAGTACACTGAAGCTTTCTTT. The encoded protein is CASSFDEYTEAFF.

CDR3 residues: CATVRMETQYF. The DNA for the CDR3 is TGTGCCACGGTGAGGATGGAGACCCAGTACTTC. The V gene is TRBV7-6, the J gene TRBJ2-5; D unresolved. Germline V CDR1 and CDR2: SGHVS, FNYEAQ. V dropped 10 bases and J dropped 5 bases, with 11 bases sitting between them. The CDR3 is 11 residues long. The whole variable domain, remainder taken from reference TRBV7-6 and TRBJ2-5, is GAGVSQSPRYKVTKRGQDVALRCDPISGHVSLYWYRQALGQGPEFLTYFNYEAQQDKSGLPNDRFSAERPEGSISTLTIQRTEQRDSAMYRCATVRMETQYFGPGTRLLVL.

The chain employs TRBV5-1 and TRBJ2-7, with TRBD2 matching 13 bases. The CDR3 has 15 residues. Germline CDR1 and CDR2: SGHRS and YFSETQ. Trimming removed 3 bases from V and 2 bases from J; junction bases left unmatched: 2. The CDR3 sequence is CASSSTSGGTYEQYF. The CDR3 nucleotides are TGCGCCAGCAGCTCGACTAGCGGGGGGACCTACGAGCAGTACTTC. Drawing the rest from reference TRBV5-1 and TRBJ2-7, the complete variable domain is KAGVTQTPRYLIKTRGQQVTLSCSPISGHRSVSWYQQTPGQGLQFLFEYFSETQRNKGNFPGRFSGRQFSNSRSEMNVSTLELGDSALYLCASSSTSGGTYEQYFGPGTRLTVT.